These 17 T cell receptor beta chains share one sample of origin, sequenced in a study of response to subunit inactivated influenza vaccine. TCRdb re-derived calls from the RT-PCR reads in MiXCR, one entry per CDR3 protein. The top ten hold 10% to 15% of the sample, which has 500,000 to 650,000 distinct CDR3 sequences, approximately 7.7% seen once. The material was PBMCs from blood, obtained about 24 months after vaccination. These receptors originate from a man aged 50-75 years who received an inactivated influenza vaccine.

This clonotype has more than one count but fewer than ten. The chain has TRBV29-1 and TRBJ2-7; D possibly corresponds to TRBD1 (5 bases). The germline V gene has CDR1 SQVTM and CDR2 ANQGSEA. The V and J ends lost 1 base and 4 bases respectively, with 11 bases between them. This CDR3 spans 13 amino acids. CDR3 loop: CSVEGGREYEQYF. The CDR3 nucleotides are TGCAGCGTTGAAGGGGGCAGGGAATACGAGCAGTACTTC.

At least ten counts were recorded for this clonotype. The rearrangement joins TRBV20-1 to TRBJ1-1, with D uncertain. Looked up from germline, CDR1 is DFQATT and CDR2 is SNEGSKA (reference sequence). V gave up 5 bases and J gave up 4 bases, with 17 bases separating them. This CDR3 region has 14 residues. This chain's CDR3 is CSAERAREGTEAFF. The CDR3 DNA follows: TGCAGTGCTGAGCGCGCGCGGGAAGGCACTGAAGCTTTCTTT.

The table lists this clonotype with many counts. The chain joins TRBV6-5 to TRBJ1-1; D remains unclear. This CDR3 comprises 16 residues. V dropped 6 bases and J dropped 1 base, with 18 bases sitting between them. The germline gives CDR1 MNHEY, CDR2 SVGAGI. The DNA for the CDR3 is TGTGCCAGCAGGCGCCTTTCGAGCGGGTCGAACACTGAAGCTTTCTTT. It translates to CASRRLSSGSNTEAFF.

The chain combines TRBV6-2 or TRBV6-3 with TRBJ1-6, with TRBD1 as a possible D gene (6 bases). CDR3 length: 12 amino acids. V lost 7 bases and J 7 bases, leaving 8 bases between the germline ends. CDR1 is MNHEY and CDR2 is SVGEGT in the germline V gene. The CDR3 coding sequence is TGTGCCAGCATGGACAGAAATTCACCCCTCCACTTT. Its protein product is CASMDRNSPLHF.

This chain links TRBV12-3 or TRBV12-4 with TRBJ2-6, with 10 positions matching TRBD1. The V and J ends lost 6 bases and 1 base, in that order; junction bases with no gene match: 9. The CDR3 contains 18 residues. The CDR3 spells CASRADRGLYSGANVLTF. CDR3 sequence (DNA): TGTGCCAGCAGGGCCGACAGGGGGCTCTATTCTGGGGCCAACGTCCTGACTTTC.

The rearrangement links TRBV7-2 to TRBJ2-5; 7 bases fit TRBD1. Germline V gives CDR1 SGHTA, CDR2 FQGNSA. Unmatched junction bases numbered 13, after V lost 5 bases and J lost 7 bases. The CDR3 is made up of 15 amino acids. The CDR3 bases are TGTGCCAGCAGCGCCCGGACAGGTTCCGTAGGGACCCAGTACTTC. Encoded protein: CASSARTGSVGTQYF.

V gene TRBV28 combines with J gene TRBJ2-7, with D hard to call. Trimming left V 5 bases short and J 2 bases short, with 10 bases between. The CDR3 is made up of 13 amino acids. CDR1 is MDHEN and CDR2 is SYDVKM in the germline V gene. The DNA for the CDR3 is TGTGCCAGCAGTCCTTCTTTCACCTACGAGCAGTACTTC. Protein: CASSPSFTYEQYF.

This chain links TRBV6-1 with TRBJ2-1, with 12 positions matching TRBD2. CDR1 is MNHNS, CDR2 SASEGT, per germline. Losses at the gene ends were 8 bases for V and 8 bases for J; bases not matched to a gene: 7. CDR3 length: 14 residues. The CDR3 DNA reads TGTGCCAGCTGCCTAGCGGGGGGGCCCTATGAGCAGTTCTTC. Translation: CASCLAGGPYEQFF.

There are a few counts of this clonotype. The rearrangement joins TRBV20-1 to TRBJ2-5; D is unresolved. CDR3 length: 14 residues. The germline V and J ends were trimmed by 6 bases and 1 base, with 15 bases remaining between them. Germline CDR1 is DFQATT and CDR2 is SNEGSKA (reference sequence). The CDR3 sequence: CSAPEGPTQETQYF. In DNA, the CDR3 is TGCAGTGCCCCCGAAGGGCCAACCCAAGAGACCCAGTACTTC.

The sample holds one count of this clonotype. The genes are TRBV4-3 and TRBJ2-4; TRBD1 is a possible D gene (6 bases). V was trimmed by 1 base and J by 6 bases, leaving 16 bases between them. This CDR3 comprises 16 residues. The V gene's germline CDR1 is LGHNA and CDR2 YSLEER. The CDR3 bases are TGCGCCAGCAGCCAAGCCCCTACAGTGACAGGAAACATTCAGTACTTC. Residues: CASSQAPTVTGNIQYF.

This chain connects TRBV12-3 or TRBV12-4 to TRBJ2-3; 8 nucleotides agree with TRBD2. This CDR3 is 19 amino acids long. Trimming at V came to 6 bases and at J to 0 bases, leaving 17 bases not matched to a gene. CDR3 DNA: TGTGCCAGCAGCTCCTCAGGGGCGACTAGCGCAACTAGCACAGATACGCAGTATTTT. Residues: CASSSSGATSATSTDTQYF.

There are a few counts of this clonotype. This chain uses TRBV6-2 or TRBV6-3 with TRBJ2-7; D gene ambiguous. The CDR3 contains 11 residues. V dropped 6 bases and J dropped 4 bases, with 7 bases sitting between them. The germline V gene encodes CDR1 MNHEY and CDR2 SVGEGT. CDR3 amino acids: CASRDEYEQYF. The CDR3 DNA follows: TGTGCCAGCAGGGATGAGTACGAGCAGTACTTC.

This clonotype appeared a few times. This chain links TRBV5-1 with TRBJ2-1, with 9 bases matching TRBD1. There are 16 residues in the CDR3. J was trimmed by 4 bases and V by 0 bases; bases with no gene match: 5. Per the germline V gene, CDR1 is SGHRS and CDR2 is YFSETQ. The CDR3 loop is CASSLGGDRAYNEQFF. In DNA, the CDR3 is TGCGCCAGCAGCTTGGGGGGGGACAGGGCATACAATGAGCAGTTCTTC.

This clonotype was observed a handful of times. This chain connects TRBV14 to TRBJ2-7; D gene uncertain. This CDR3 region has 14 residues. Germline CDR1 and CDR2: SGHDN and FVKESK. Trimming took 4 bases from V and 0 from J, leaving 10 bases between them. This chain's CDR3 is CASSREKASYEQYF. In DNA, the CDR3 is TGTGCCAGCAGCCGCGAGAAGGCCTCCTACGAGCAGTACTTC. The whole variable domain, filled in from reference TRBV14 and TRBJ2-7, reads EAGVTQFPSHSVIEKGQTVTLRCDPISGHDNLYWYRRVMGKEIKFLLHFVKESKQDESGMPNNRFLAERTGGTYSTLKVQPAELEDSGVYFCASSREKASYEQYFGPGTRLTVT.

This clonotype was counted between two and nine times. J is TRBJ2-5 and V is TRBV20-1; TRBD2 matches at 10 bases. CDR1 and CDR2 (germline): DFQATT, SNEGSKA (reference sequence). Germline trimming cut 0 bases from V and 0 bases from J; bases unmatched to any gene: 4. CDR3 length: 16 amino acids. CDR3 in DNA: TGCAGTGCTAGAGACGGACTAGCGGAGAACCAAGAGACCCAGTACTTC. This gives the protein CSARDGLAENQETQYF.

In its sample, this clonotype was seen a few times. J is TRBJ2-3 and V is TRBV6-6, with D uncertain. Trimming shortened V by 6 bases and J by 6 bases, and 13 bases separated the two germline ends. CDR3 size: 13 residues. Per germline, CDR1 MNHNY and CDR2 SVGAGI (reference sequence). CDR3 in DNA: TGTGCCAGCAGCACGTTATGTCTCGATACGCAGTATTTT. It codes for CASSTLCLDTQYF.

The chain joins TRBV20-1 to TRBJ2-7; 8 bases fit TRBD1. The germline CDR1 and CDR2 sequences are DFQATT and SNEGSKA (reference sequence). The CDR3 totals 14 residues. The V gene end was trimmed by 1 base and the J gene end by 2 bases; junction bases not matched to a gene: 4. The CDR3 coding sequence is TGCAGTGCTAGAGCCGGGACAGGTGCCTACGAGCAGTACTTC. Protein: CSARAGTGAYEQYF.